The clone carrying this T cell receptor (beta chain) was seen once. The sample belongs to a study of blood T cell repertoires in COVID-19. Study context: COVID-19 samples collected from the United States, Italy and Spain covered acute and convalescent phases. T cells, B-cell-depleted T cells, or PBMCs supplied cDNA or gDNA.

Under the authors' procedure: From reference gene primer amplification, estimates of nucleated cell counts were derived. The repertoire was sequenced with immunoSEQ multiplex PCR; TCRdb's copy has only in-frame clones and lacks some. For V, J and clone size, that table is used; D and trimming come from the DNA. This sample has about 310,000 clones; roughly nine tenths occur once, and the top ten carry around 2.1%. V dropped 5 bases and J dropped 3; count of bases not matched to a gene: 3. Germline CDR1 and CDR2: SGHVS and FQNEAQ. The CDR3 is 14 amino acids. The receptor comes from a man aged 18 to 29 with active or convalescent COVID-19. The sample comprised peripheral blood. The genes are TRBV7-8 and TRBJ2-7; the match to TRBD2 covers 11 bases. CDR3 protein: CASSPSGGNYEQYF. CDR3 bases: TGTGCCAGCAGCCCTAGCGGGGGGAACTACGAGCAGTACTTC. Drawing the rest from reference TRBV7-8 and TRBJ2-7, the complete variable domain is GAGVSQSPRYKVAKRGQDVALRCDPISGHVSLFWYQQALGQGPEFLTYFQNEAQLDKSGLPSDRFFAERPEGSVSTLKIQRTQQEDSAVYLCASSPSGGNYEQYFGPGTRLTVT.